This T cell receptor beta chain was retrieved from a study of blood T cell repertoires in COVID-19. The repertoire was sequenced with immunoSEQ multiplex PCR; TCRdb's copy has only in-frame clones and lacks some. The sample shows hundreds of thousands of clones, approximately 90% of them seen only once. The TCR was taken from a woman in her thirties with active or convalescent COVID-19. Input material: peripheral blood.

The CDR3 spells CASSLLSASGSGEQFF. Written as DNA, the CDR3 is TGTGCCAGCAGCTTATTGTCGGCTAGCGGGAGTGGTGAGCAGTTCTTC. This chain links TRBV7-6 with TRBJ2-1; TRBD2 aligns across 10 bases. Germline assignment: CDR1 SGHVS and CDR2 FNYEAQ. The CDR3 loop spans 16 amino acids. The J segment lost 9 bases and the V segment lost 2 bases, leaving 10 bases of the junction unmatched. Drawing the rest from reference TRBV7-6 and TRBJ2-1, the complete variable domain is GAGVSQSPRYKVTKRGQDVALRCDPISGHVSLYWYRQALGQGPEFLTYFNYEAQQDKSGLPNDRFSAERPEGSISTLTIQRTEQRDSAMYRCASSLLSASGSGEQFFGPGTRLTVL.